These T cell receptor beta chains were read from a single sample in a study of blood T cell repertoires in COVID-19. This table comes from immunoSEQ multiplex PCR, and its TCRdb copy is limited to in-frame clones, with some not included. This table holds roughly 43,000 clones, less than 85% found once. Material: peripheral blood. These receptors originate from a woman in her seventies with acute or convalescent COVID-19. The CDR3 runs from the conserved cysteine through the conserved F or W. Fields, in order: D gene, V gene, J gene, clone size, CDR3 protein, CDR3 DNA. D genes are given only for firm matches. Clone size, where shown, is once, few, many, or a class for clones that have expanded.

.,TRBV6-5,TRBJ2-2,.,CASSYSEVSIPGELFF,TGTGCCAGCAGTTACAGTGAGGTATCAATCCCCGGGGAGCTGTTTTTT
TRBD2,TRBV7-2,TRBJ2-7,.,CASSIVVRAGGREQYF,TGTGCCAGCAGCATCGTCGTTCGAGCGGGAGGTCGGGAGCAGTACTTC
.,TRBV30,TRBJ2-7,.,CAWSGGWQGSYEQYF,TGTGCCTGGAGTGGTGGTTGGCAGGGATCCTACGAGCAGTACTTC
.,TRBV28,TRBJ2-4,.,CASSLGQKNIQYF,TGTGCCAGCAGTTTGGGACAAAAAAACATTCAGTACTTC
TRBD1,TRBV19,TRBJ1-6,.,CASDRGLNSPLHF,TGTGCCAGCGACAGGGGTTTAAATTCACCCCTCCACTTT
.,TRBV27,TRBJ1-6,.,CASSHRIAGASYNSPLHF,TGTGCCAGCAGTCACCGAATCGCGGGGGCTTCCTATAATTCACCCCTCCACTTT
TRBD1,TRBV3-1/TRBV3-2,TRBJ1-1,.,CASSQSGQGRTEAFF,TGTGCCAGCAGCCAGTCAGGACAGGGTAGGACTGAAGCTTTCTTT
.,TRBV7-3,TRBJ1-1,.,CASSLTSSNTEAFF,TGTGCCAGCAGCTTAACGAGCTCGAACACTGAAGCTTTCTTT
.,TRBV6-6,TRBJ2-3,once,CASSPRATSNPQRNTDTQYF,TGTGCCAGCAGCCCGAGGGCAACATCGAACCCACAGCGCAACACAGATACGCAGTATTTT
TRBD1,TRBV3-1/TRBV3-2,TRBJ1-5,.,CASSSGQVNQPQHF,TGTGCCAGCAGCTCTGGACAGGTCAATCAGCCCCAGCATTTT
.,TRBV27,TRBJ2-1,.,CASSLRWSGSNEQFF,TGTGCCAGCAGTTTAAGGTGGAGCGGGTCGAATGAGCAGTTCTTC
.,TRBV15,TRBJ1-2,.,CATSRDLSFGYTF,TGTGCCACCAGCAGAGATCTCAGTTTCGGCTACACCTTC
TRBD1,TRBV18,TRBJ1-6,.,CASSRRGQGGDSPLHF,TGTGCCAGCTCACGACGAGGACAGGGAGGTGATTCACCCCTCCACTTT
.,TRBV7-3,TRBJ2-7,.,CASSSRVESYEQYF,TGTGCCAGCAGCTCCCGGGTCGAATCCTACGAGCAGTACTTC
.,TRBV27,TRBJ1-4,.,CASSLYWGLDNEKLFF,TGTGCCAGCAGTTTATACTGGGGGCTCGATAATGAAAAACTGTTTTTT
TRBD1,TRBV6-6,TRBJ1-2,.,CASSSGQGVEGYTF,TGTGCCAGCAGTTCGGGACAGGGAGTTGAGGGCTACACCTTC
TRBD1,TRBV6-5,TRBJ2-7,.,CAAGGQGGRYEQYF,TGTGCCGCAGGAGGACAGGGGGGACGCTACGAGCAGTACTTC
.,TRBV12-3/TRBV12-4,TRBJ1-6,few,CASRRGSRSPLHF,TGTGCCAGCAGAAGGGGTTCAAGGTCACCCCTCCACTTT
TRBD2,TRBV24-1,TRBJ2-2,.,CATSDPRLAGGVTGELFF,TGTGCCACCAGTGACCCTCGACTAGCGGGAGGTGTCACCGGGGAGCTGTTTTTT
.,TRBV21-1,TRBJ2-7,.,CASDKAPRGSYEQYF,TGTGCCAGCGACAAGGCACCCCGGGGGTCCTACGAGCAGTACTTC
TRBD2,TRBV10-3,TRBJ2-5,.,CAIGVAGGLAETQYF,TGTGCCATCGGAGTAGCGGGAGGGTTAGCAGAGACCCAGTACTTC
TRBD1,TRBV28,TRBJ2-7,.,CASRQDREPYEQYF,TGTGCCAGCAGGCAAGACAGGGAACCCTACGAGCAGTACTTC
TRBD1,TRBV9,TRBJ2-2,.,CASSRDRATGELFF,TGTGCCAGCAGCCGGGACAGGGCGACCGGGGAGCTGTTTTTT
TRBD2,TRBV5-1,TRBJ2-5,.,CASSRGGLAGSETQYF,TGCGCCAGCAGCCGGGGTGGACTAGCGGGGTCTGAGACCCAGTACTTC
.,TRBV21-1,TRBJ1-2,.,CASSKDRGSYGYTF,TGTGCCAGCAGCAAAGATCGGGGTTCCTATGGCTACACCTTC
TRBD1,TRBV2,TRBJ1-5,.,CAGKGASNQPQHF,TGTGCCGGAAAGGGGGCAAGCAATCAGCCCCAGCATTTT
.,TRBV5-1,TRBJ2-7,.,CASSLARGGEQYF,TGCGCCAGCAGCTTGGCCAGAGGGGGCGAGCAGTACTTC
.,TRBV10-2,TRBJ2-7,.,CASSAGRTYEQYF,TGCGCCAGCAGTGCCGGGAGAACCTACGAGCAGTACTTC
.,TRBV7-2,TRBJ2-7,.,CASSPLAGSRFGEQYF,TGTGCCAGCAGCCCTTTGGCGGGGTCCAGGTTCGGCGAGCAGTACTTC
.,TRBV6-6,TRBJ1-5,.,CAIKSRREDNQPQHF,TGTGCCATCAAATCTCGTCGGGAGGACAATCAGCCCCAGCATTTT
.,TRBV7-3,TRBJ2-2,few,CASSRAGPTGELFF,TGTGCCAGCAGCAGAGCGGGTCCGACCGGGGAGCTGTTTTTT
TRBD1,TRBV5-6,TRBJ1-1,.,CASSVTGQGMIAFF,TGTGCCAGCAGCGTCACAGGACAGGGAATGATTGCTTTCTTT
.,TRBV6-5,TRBJ2-7,.,CASSSLYEQYF,TGTGCCAGCAGTTCTCTCTACGAGCAGTACTTC
.,TRBV19,TRBJ2-7,.,CASSGRGRGYEQYF,TGTGCCAGTAGTGGACGGGGCAGGGGATACGAGCAGTACTTC
TRBD1,TRBV3-1/TRBV3-2,TRBJ2-5,.,CASSQVIPRGTGVGAQYF,TGTGCCAGCAGCCAAGTCATCCCCCGTGGGACAGGGGTGGGGGCCCAGTACTTC
TRBD1,TRBV28,TRBJ1-2,.,CASSSTGQSNYGYTF,TGTGCCAGCAGTTCGACAGGGCAATCTAACTATGGCTACACCTTC
.,TRBV18,TRBJ2-1,.,CASSPGSWNEQFF,TGTGCCAGCTCACCAGGGAGCTGGAATGAGCAGTTCTTC
TRBD1,TRBV24-1,TRBJ2-7,.,CATSDSRDRQDEQYF,TGTGCCACCAGTGATAGCCGGGACAGGCAAGACGAGCAGTACTTC
.,TRBV24-1,TRBJ2-7,.,CATSAPTAPYEQYF,TGTGCCACCAGTGCCCCCACTGCCCCCTACGAGCAGTACTTC
TRBD1,TRBV27,TRBJ1-5,.,CASSSAGGGNQPQHF,TGTGCCAGCAGTTCCGCAGGGGGTGGAAATCAGCCCCAGCATTTT
TRBD2,TRBV7-9,TRBJ2-7,once,CASSSNSGTSGAYEQYF,TGTGCCAGCAGCTCTAACTCCGGGACTAGCGGAGCCTACGAGCAGTACTTC